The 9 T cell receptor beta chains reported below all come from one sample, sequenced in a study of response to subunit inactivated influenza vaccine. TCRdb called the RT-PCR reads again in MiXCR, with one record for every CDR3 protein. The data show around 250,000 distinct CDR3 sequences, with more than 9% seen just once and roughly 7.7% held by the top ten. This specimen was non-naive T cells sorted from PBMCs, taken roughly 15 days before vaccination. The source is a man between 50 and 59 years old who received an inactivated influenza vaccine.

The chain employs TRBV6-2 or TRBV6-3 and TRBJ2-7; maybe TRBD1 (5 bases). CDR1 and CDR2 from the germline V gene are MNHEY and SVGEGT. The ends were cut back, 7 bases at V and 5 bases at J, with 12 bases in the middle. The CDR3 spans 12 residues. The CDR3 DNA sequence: TGTGCCAGCACCTGGGGCCATAACGAGCAGTACTTC. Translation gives CASTWGHNEQYF.

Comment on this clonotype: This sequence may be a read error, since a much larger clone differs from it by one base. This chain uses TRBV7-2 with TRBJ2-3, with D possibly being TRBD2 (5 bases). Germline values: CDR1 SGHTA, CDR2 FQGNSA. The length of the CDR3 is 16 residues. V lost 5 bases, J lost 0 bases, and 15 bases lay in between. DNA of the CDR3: TGTGCCAGCAGCGCGCGGGCTAGCCTTAGCACAGATACGCAGTATTTT. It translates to CASSARASLSTDTQYF. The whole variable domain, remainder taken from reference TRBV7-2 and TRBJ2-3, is GAGVSQSPSNKVTEKGKDVELRCDPISGHTALYWYRQSLGQGLEFLIYFQGNSAPDKSGLPSDRFSAERTGGSVSTLTIQRTQQEDSAVYLCASSARASLSTDTQYFGPGTRLTVL.

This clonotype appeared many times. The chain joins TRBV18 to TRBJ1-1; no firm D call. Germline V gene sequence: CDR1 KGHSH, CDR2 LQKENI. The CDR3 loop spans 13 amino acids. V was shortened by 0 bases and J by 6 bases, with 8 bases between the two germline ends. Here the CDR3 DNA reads TGTGCCAGCTCACCACCTAACCAACCTGAAGCTTTCTTT. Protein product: CASSPPNQPEAFF.

The CDR3, as DNA: TGCGCCAGCAGTGAGGGGGAAGGACTAGCCAAAAACATTCAGTACTTC. Protein product: CASSEGEGLAKNIQYF. The chain links TRBV10-2 to TRBJ2-4; tentative D call: TRBD2 (5 bases). CDR1 and CDR2 (germline): WSHSY, SAAADI. V was shortened by 2 bases and J by 0 bases, with 11 bases between the two germline ends. The CDR3 spans 16 residues.

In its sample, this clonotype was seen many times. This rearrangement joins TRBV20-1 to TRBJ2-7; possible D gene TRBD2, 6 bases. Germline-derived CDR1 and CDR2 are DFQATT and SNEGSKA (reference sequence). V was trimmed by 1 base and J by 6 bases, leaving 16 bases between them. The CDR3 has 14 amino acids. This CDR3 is CSARGTGGTGEQYF. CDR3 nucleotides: TGCAGTGCTAGAGGGACTGGGGGGACGGGCGAGCAGTACTTC.

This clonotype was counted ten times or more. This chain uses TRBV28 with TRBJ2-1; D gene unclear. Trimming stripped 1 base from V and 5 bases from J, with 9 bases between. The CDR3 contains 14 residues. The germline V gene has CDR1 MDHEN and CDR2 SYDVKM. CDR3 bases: TGTGCCAGCAGTTTATCAGAGTGGGACAATGAGCAGTTCTTC. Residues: CASSLSEWDNEQFF.

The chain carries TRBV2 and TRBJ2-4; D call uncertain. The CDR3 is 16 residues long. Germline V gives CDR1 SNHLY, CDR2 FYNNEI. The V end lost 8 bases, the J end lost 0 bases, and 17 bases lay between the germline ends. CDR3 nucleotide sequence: TGTGCCAGCCAGGTGTTGTGGACCGAAGCCAAAAACATTCAGTACTTC. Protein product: CASQVLWTEAKNIQYF.

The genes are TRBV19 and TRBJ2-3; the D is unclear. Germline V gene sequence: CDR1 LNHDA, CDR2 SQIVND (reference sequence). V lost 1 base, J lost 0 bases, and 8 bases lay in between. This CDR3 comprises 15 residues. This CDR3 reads CASSIAVTSTDTQYF. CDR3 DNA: TGTGCCAGTAGTATAGCGGTAACTAGCACAGATACGCAGTATTTT.

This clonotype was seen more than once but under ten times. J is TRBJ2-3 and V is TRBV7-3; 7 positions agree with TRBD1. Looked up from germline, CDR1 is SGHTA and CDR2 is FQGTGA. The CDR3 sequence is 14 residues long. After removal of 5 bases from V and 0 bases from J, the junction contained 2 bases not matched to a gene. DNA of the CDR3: TGTGCCAGCAGCGAGGGGGCCAGCACAGATACGCAGTATTTT. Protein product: CASSEGASTDTQYF.